Listed below are T cell receptor beta chains from one sample, sequenced in a study of CD8 T cells in Susac syndrome. TCRdb itself ran the immunoSEQ multiplex PCR reads through MiXCR, one entry per CDR3 protein. The sample consists of 180,000 or so distinct CDR3 sequences, just under 95% of them appearing once. Sequenced sample: CD4+ T cells from PBMCs. Source of these receptors: a human donor in good health. Each CDR3 is given with its conserved first and last residue. The D gene is left open where the match is weak. Size is stated for part of the rows, as once, few or many counts, or as a class when the clone is expanded.

clone size: .
V gene: TRBV4-3
D gene: TRBD1
J gene: TRBJ2-5
CDR3 DNA: TGCGCCAGCAGCCAAACCCTGACAGGGCAAGAGACCCAGTACTTC
CDR3 protein: CASSQTLTGQETQYF

clone size: .
V gene: TRBV6-2/TRBV6-3
D gene: TRBD2
J gene: TRBJ2-5
CDR3 DNA: TGTGCCAGCAGGCTTAGCGGGGGGTACCAAGAGACCCAGTACTTC
CDR3 protein: CASRLSGGYQETQYF

clone size: .
V gene: TRBV20-1
D gene: .
J gene: TRBJ1-4
CDR3 DNA: TGCAGTGCTAGATCCGCCCCCGCGAATGAAAAACTGTTTTTT
CDR3 protein: CSARSAPANEKLFF

clone size: .
V gene: TRBV29-1
D gene: .
J gene: TRBJ1-1
CDR3 DNA: TGCAGCGTTCCGGGAGAGGTCACTGAAGCTTTCTTT
CDR3 protein: CSVPGEVTEAFF

clone size: .
V gene: TRBV30
D gene: .
J gene: TRBJ2-7
CDR3 DNA: TGTGCCTGGAGTGTTGGTGGATTAGGCGAGCAGTACTTC
CDR3 protein: CAWSVGGLGEQYF

clone size: .
V gene: TRBV3-1
D gene: .
J gene: TRBJ2-5
CDR3 DNA: TGTGCCAGCAGCCCGTGGCAAGAGACCCAGTACTTC
CDR3 protein: CASSPWQETQYF

clone size: .
V gene: TRBV20-1
D gene: .
J gene: TRBJ2-5
CDR3 DNA: TGCAGTGCTGGCAGGGACACCCAAGAGACCCAGTACTTC
CDR3 protein: CSAGRDTQETQYF

clone size: .
V gene: TRBV20-1
D gene: .
J gene: TRBJ1-1
CDR3 DNA: TGCAGTGCTATTCAGGGCTCCACTGAAGCTTTCTTT
CDR3 protein: CSAIQGSTEAFF

clone size: .
V gene: TRBV7-8
D gene: TRBD1
J gene: TRBJ1-1
CDR3 DNA: TGTGCCAGCAGTTCACAGGGGGTGGCTGTCACTGAAGCTTTCTTT
CDR3 protein: CASSSQGVAVTEAFF

clone size: once
V gene: TRBV30
D gene: TRBD2
J gene: TRBJ2-1
CDR3 DNA: TGTGCCTGGAGTGTACAAATGGGACTAGCGGACAATGAGCAGTTCTTC
CDR3 protein: CAWSVQMGLADNEQFF

clone size: .
V gene: TRBV9
D gene: TRBD1
J gene: TRBJ2-5
CDR3 DNA: TGTGCCAGCAGCAAAGCACAGGGGGAAGAGACCCAGTACTTC
CDR3 protein: CASSKAQGEETQYF

clone size: once
V gene: TRBV18
D gene: TRBD2
J gene: TRBJ2-7
CDR3 DNA: TGTGCCAGCTCATCCTCTAGCGGGTCCTACGAGCAGTACTTC
CDR3 protein: CASSSSSGSYEQYF

clone size: .
V gene: TRBV4-2
D gene: .
J gene: TRBJ1-2
CDR3 DNA: TGTGCCAGCAGCCCAAGGTATGACAGCACCCTCGATGGCTACACCTTC
CDR3 protein: CASSPRYDSTLDGYTF

clone size: .
V gene: TRBV4-3
D gene: .
J gene: TRBJ2-1
CDR3 DNA: TGCGCCAGCAGCCACCTAGAAGGACGGACCTACAATGAGCAGTTCTTC
CDR3 protein: CASSHLEGRTYNEQFF

clone size: .
V gene: TRBV10-3
D gene: TRBD2
J gene: TRBJ2-5
CDR3 DNA: TGTGCCATCAGTGACAGCGGGGCCTTCGGGGAGACCCAGTACTTC
CDR3 protein: CAISDSGAFGETQYF

clone size: .
V gene: TRBV20-1
D gene: .
J gene: TRBJ1-5
CDR3 DNA: TGCAGTGCTAGAGAGGGGCTTGGCAATCAGCCCCAGCATTTT
CDR3 protein: CSAREGLGNQPQHF

clone size: .
V gene: TRBV7-2
D gene: TRBD1
J gene: TRBJ1-6
CDR3 DNA: TGTGCCAGCAGCGAGGGACAGGGGAGACCCCTCCACTTT
CDR3 protein: CASSEGQGRPLHF

clone size: .
V gene: TRBV29-1
D gene: .
J gene: TRBJ1-1
CDR3 DNA: TGCAGCGGCTTCAGGAGTATGAACACTGAAGCTTTCTTT
CDR3 protein: CSGFRSMNTEAFF

clone size: .
V gene: TRBV2
D gene: .
J gene: TRBJ2-2
CDR3 DNA: TGTGCCAGCAGTGGGGACCGCGGGGAGCTGTTTTTT
CDR3 protein: CASSGDRGELFF

clone size: once
V gene: TRBV3-1
D gene: .
J gene: TRBJ2-1
CDR3 DNA: TGTGCCAGCAGCCAAGATTGGAGGAGGGGCCGGGGCCATGAGCAGTTCTTC
CDR3 protein: CASSQDWRRGRGHEQFF

clone size: .
V gene: TRBV5-6
D gene: .
J gene: TRBJ1-5
CDR3 DNA: TGTGCCAGCAGCGTTTGGTTAATTAGCAATCAGCCCCAGCATTTT
CDR3 protein: CASSVWLISNQPQHF

clone size: .
V gene: TRBV19
D gene: .
J gene: TRBJ1-6
CDR3 DNA: TGTGCCAGCAGCTTCCCAGGGGAAACTTCACCCCTCCACTTT
CDR3 protein: CASSFPGETSPLHF

clone size: .
V gene: TRBV11-2
D gene: .
J gene: TRBJ2-7
CDR3 DNA: TGTGCCAGCAGCTTATTGAGTGGGGGGACTGCCTACGAGCAGTACTTC
CDR3 protein: CASSLLSGGTAYEQYF

clone size: once
V gene: TRBV29-1
D gene: .
J gene: TRBJ2-3
CDR3 DNA: TGCAGCGTTGAACCCCCAACAGATACGCAGTATTTT
CDR3 protein: CSVEPPTDTQYF

clone size: .
V gene: TRBV4-2
D gene: TRBD2
J gene: TRBJ2-3
CDR3 DNA: TGTGCCAGCAGCCAAGCGGCTAGCGGGGGGTACACAGATACGCAGTATTTT
CDR3 protein: CASSQAASGGYTDTQYF

clone size: .
V gene: TRBV9
D gene: .
J gene: TRBJ1-5
CDR3 DNA: TGTGCCAGCAGCGCCGACCCTAATCAGCCCCAGCATTTT
CDR3 protein: CASSADPNQPQHF

clone size: .
V gene: TRBV20-1
D gene: .
J gene: TRBJ1-1
CDR3 DNA: TGCAGTGCTATATGGACAGTGCGGACTGAAGCTTTCTTT
CDR3 protein: CSAIWTVRTEAFF

clone size: .
V gene: TRBV11-1
D gene: .
J gene: TRBJ2-4
CDR3 DNA: TGTGCCAGCAGCTCCCTCATGGGTGCCAAAAACATTCAGTACTTC
CDR3 protein: CASSSLMGAKNIQYF

clone size: .
V gene: TRBV19
D gene: TRBD1
J gene: TRBJ1-1
CDR3 DNA: TGTGCCAGTACCCCTGGACAGGGCAACACTGAAGCTTTCTTT
CDR3 protein: CASTPGQGNTEAFF

clone size: .
V gene: TRBV6-2/TRBV6-3
D gene: TRBD1
J gene: TRBJ1-6
CDR3 DNA: TGTGCCAGCAGTTTCGGACAGGGGGCAAATTCACCCCTCCACTTT
CDR3 protein: CASSFGQGANSPLHF

clone size: .
V gene: TRBV29-1
D gene: .
J gene: TRBJ1-1
CDR3 DNA: TGCAGCGTTGGGGGAGGGGGAACCGGTGTCACTGAAGCTTTCTTT
CDR3 protein: CSVGGGGTGVTEAFF

clone size: once
V gene: TRBV11-2
D gene: .
J gene: TRBJ2-7
CDR3 DNA: TGTGCCAGCAGCGTGGACTGGGGAACCCCCAGCGAGCAGTACTTC
CDR3 protein: CASSVDWGTPSEQYF

clone size: .
V gene: TRBV7-2
D gene: TRBD1
J gene: TRBJ2-7
CDR3 DNA: TGTGCCAGCAGCTGGGGACAGTCTTACGAGCAGTACTTC
CDR3 protein: CASSWGQSYEQYF

clone size: .
V gene: TRBV20-1
D gene: .
J gene: TRBJ2-3
CDR3 DNA: TGCAGTGCTAGAGATGGAGGGGATACGCAGTATTTT
CDR3 protein: CSARDGGDTQYF

clone size: .
V gene: TRBV12-3/TRBV12-4
D gene: TRBD2
J gene: TRBJ2-2
CDR3 DNA: TGTGCCAGCAGTTTCCCCCGAGGAAGCGGGGGCCCCACCGGGGAGCTGTTTTTT
CDR3 protein: CASSFPRGSGGPTGELFF

clone size: .
V gene: TRBV27
D gene: TRBD1
J gene: TRBJ2-7
CDR3 DNA: TGTGCCAGCAGCCGGGACAGGGCGTACGAGCAGTACTTC
CDR3 protein: CASSRDRAYEQYF

clone size: .
V gene: TRBV10-3
D gene: TRBD1
J gene: TRBJ2-3
CDR3 DNA: TGTGCCTCACAGGGGGCTGCGGCAGATACGCAGTATTTT
CDR3 protein: CASQGAAADTQYF

clone size: .
V gene: TRBV6-6
D gene: .
J gene: TRBJ2-1
CDR3 DNA: TGTGCCAGCAGTTATGCAGTAGGAGGGAAGGTTGAGCAGTTCTTC
CDR3 protein: CASSYAVGGKVEQFF

clone size: .
V gene: TRBV30
D gene: .
J gene: TRBJ1-2
CDR3 DNA: TGTGCCTGGAGCTTCCATACGGTGGGCTATGGCTACACCTTC
CDR3 protein: CAWSFHTVGYGYTF

clone size: .
V gene: TRBV6-5
D gene: TRBD1
J gene: TRBJ1-6
CDR3 DNA: TGTGCCAGCAGGGGACAGGAGAATTCACCCCTCCACTTT
CDR3 protein: CASRGQENSPLHF

clone size: .
V gene: TRBV12-3/TRBV12-4
D gene: TRBD1
J gene: TRBJ1-5
CDR3 DNA: TGTGCCAGCACCTTAGGACAGGCAAATCAGCCCCAGCATTTT
CDR3 protein: CASTLGQANQPQHF

clone size: .
V gene: TRBV27
D gene: .
J gene: TRBJ2-1
CDR3 DNA: TGTGCCAGCAGTTCCCGTTTCGGCGAGCAGTTCTTC
CDR3 protein: CASSSRFGEQFF

clone size: .
V gene: TRBV10-3
D gene: TRBD2
J gene: TRBJ2-5
CDR3 DNA: TGTGCCATCAGTGAGGCCACTAGCGGCCAGACCCAGTACTTC
CDR3 protein: CAISEATSGQTQYF

clone size: once
V gene: TRBV29-1
D gene: TRBD1
J gene: TRBJ2-1
CDR3 DNA: TGCAGCGTTGCGATGACAGGGGACAATGAGCAGTTCTTC
CDR3 protein: CSVAMTGDNEQFF

clone size: .
V gene: TRBV9
D gene: TRBD1
J gene: TRBJ2-1
CDR3 DNA: TGTGCCAGCAGCTTCGGACAGGGTGATTATGAGCAGTTCTTC
CDR3 protein: CASSFGQGDYEQFF

clone size: once
V gene: TRBV29-1
D gene: .
J gene: TRBJ1-2
CDR3 DNA: TGCAGCGTTAAACAGGTTGACTATGGCTACACCTTC
CDR3 protein: CSVKQVDYGYTF

clone size: .
V gene: TRBV7-8
D gene: .
J gene: TRBJ2-7
CDR3 DNA: TGTGCCAGCAGCCCAGGGTACCTCTACGAGCAGTACTTC
CDR3 protein: CASSPGYLYEQYF